The sequence of this T cell receptor (beta chain) was determined in a study of cytomegalovirus exposure and HLA in healthy donors (dated by TCRdb to about 2017). Regarding the complete study: The 650 to 800 repertoires of the first cohort and the roughly 110 validation repertoires were produced on the same platform, according to a later analysis. The study aimed to test whether cataloging public T cell receptors could reveal signatures of past pathogen exposure. A separate validation cohort of some 130 different subjects was used in addition to the roughly 640-subject first cohort. The study combined high-throughput TCR immunosequencing, statistical association of individual TCRs with disease status, and machine learning to predict cytomegalovirus infection status. Study-level results and caveats: In a later analysis, TCRs clustered in the first cohort were found to also tend to co-occur in the 130 or so validation repertoires, with 90% to 95% of cluster scores above 0. All 110 or so repertoires were used to score co-occurrence in the validation cohort in a later analysis, because that analysis had no HLA typing for the cohort. The authors suggested that the approach could potentially be extended to other disease states and immunological phenotypes. In the study, about 150 TCR beta chains were listed as associated with cytomegalovirus. Most TCR sequences were seen in very few donors, while some public TCRs were found in many individuals. In vitro tests confirmed that a few of the cytomegalovirus-associated TCR beta chains recognize cytomegalovirus antigens. Cytomegalovirus status was reported to be diagnosed by the classifier with high specificity and sensitivity in both the original and validation cohorts.

Libraries were constructed by the immunoSEQ multiplex PCR assay. In the original analysis: To diagnose cytomegalovirus status from the catalog of TCR beta chain sequences, a statistical classification framework was built. Imported from immuneACCESS, the table was reduced by TCRdb to in-frame sequences with V and J called. These copies leave out some clones; in studies compared against another copy, an unresolved V gene accounts for under half, and the cause of the remainder is not known. V and J calls and clone size are copied from that table; D and trimming were computed from the DNA. This sample lists fewer than 85,000 clones; around 96% were detected once. Of the sample, about 1.3% falls within the top ten clones. V loses 3 bases, J loses 6 bases, and the germline ends lie 14 bases apart. Reading the germline V gene gives CDR1 SNHLY and CDR2 FYNNEI. From its cysteine to its phenylalanine, the CDR3 spans 15 amino acids. Of the read, only the CDR3 DNA is kept; its 45 bases are in frame from base 1.

Comments on this clone: What antigen it recognizes has not been identified. The input lacks base qualities; no much larger clone sits a single base away.

The donors belonged to the validation cohort of over a hundred subjects, which was separate from the approximately 660-subject first cohort. The sequencing sample was made of PBMCs. The clonotype was recovered from a woman between 18 and 30 years old in good health and CMV-seronegative. In this chain, TRBV2 is recombined with TRBJ1-4; tentative D gene TRBD1, with 5 bases matching. The CDR3 region reads CASSDRAGWDEKLFF. The DNA sequence follows: TGTGCCAGCAGTGATCGGGCAGGGTGGGATGAAAAACTGTTTTTT.